This T cell receptor (beta chain) was captured by sequencing in a study of cytomegalovirus exposure and HLA in healthy donors. Findings of the study overall: Owing to their indistinguishability, certain V segments, notably TRBV6-2 and TRBV6-3, were excluded. A later analysis, which compared TCR beta chains of equal frequency, found the HLA-associated ones more clonally expanded. TCR beta V segments were, for the most part, productive about 87% or about 30% of the time in an earlier analysis.

There are 14 residues in the CDR3. Per germline, CDR1 SEHNR and CDR2 FQNEAQ (reference sequence). V lost 5 bases and J lost 7, with 14 bases in between. PCR amplification relied on 60 Vbeta primers (plus 13 Jbeta primers). Per the original methods: In a later analysis, roughly 11 million of some 80 million unique beta chains occurred in at least two donors. The protocol was immunoSEQ multiplex PCR, while the TCRdb copy is restricted to in-frame clones and leaves out a portion. That table is the source of V, J and clone size, and D and trimming were worked out from the DNA. This table holds about 170,000 clones, roughly 80% found once. About this clone: The antigen remains unidentified.

The chain is built from TRBV7-9 and TRBJ1-4; D is uncertain. The sequence came from a male donor in good health and CMV-seronegative. The sample was PBMCs. CDR3 sequence: CASSQWGAGEKLFF. The CDR3 region has the DNA TGTGCCAGCAGCCAATGGGGAGCTGGTGAAAAACTGTTTTTT.